A selection of T cell receptor beta chains follows, all from one sample in a study of human T cells and chemical hapten exposure. TCRdb used MiXCR to reprocess the 5' RACE reads, holding one entry per CDR3 protein. Counted here are around 80,000 distinct CDR3 sequences, about 16% occurring once; the ten biggest clones make up about 6.5%. The receptors derive from a female donor in good health. Both conserved end residues are part of each CDR3. D genes are given only for firm matches. Size values are once, few and many counts, or a class for expanded clones, and some rows have none.

cdr3_length: 14
v_call: TRBV5-1
d_call: NA
j_call: TRBJ2-7
clone_size: few
cdr3_nt: TGCGCCAGCAGCGTAGGGGGGGGCTCCTACGAGCAGTACTTC
cdr3_aa: CASSVGGGSYEQYF

cdr3_length: 13
v_call: TRBV6-5
d_call: NA
j_call: TRBJ1-1
clone_size: few
cdr3_nt: TGTGCCAGCCTCACCGCAGCGGGCACTGAAGCTTTCTTT
cdr3_aa: CASLTAAGTEAFF

cdr3_length: 13
v_call: TRBV28
d_call: TRBD1
j_call: TRBJ1-5
clone_size: few
cdr3_nt: TGTGCCAGCAGAGAGGGGGCAGCTCAGCCCCAGCATTTT
cdr3_aa: CASREGAAQPQHF

cdr3_length: 15
v_call: TRBV29-1
d_call: TRBD2
j_call: TRBJ2-1
clone_size: few
cdr3_nt: TGCAGCGTTGAGGGAAGCGGGAGTGCGTACAATGAGCAGTTCTTC
cdr3_aa: CSVEGSGSAYNEQFF

cdr3_length: 12
v_call: TRBV14
d_call: NA
j_call: TRBJ2-3
clone_size: few
cdr3_nt: TGTGCCAGCAGCCAAGACAGGTTCCTCAGGTATTTT
cdr3_aa: CASSQDRFLRYF

cdr3_length: 13
v_call: TRBV10-2
d_call: NA
j_call: TRBJ2-1
clone_size: few
cdr3_nt: TGCGCCAGCAGTGAGTCGAGTTACAATGAGCAGTTCTTC
cdr3_aa: CASSESSYNEQFF

cdr3_length: 13
v_call: TRBV28
d_call: TRBD2
j_call: TRBJ2-3
clone_size: NA
cdr3_nt: TGTGCCACCGGGAGGGGCTCGACAGATACGCAGTATTTT
cdr3_aa: CATGRGSTDTQYF

cdr3_length: 13
v_call: TRBV6-6
d_call: TRBD1
j_call: TRBJ1-2
clone_size: NA
cdr3_nt: TGTGCCAGCAGTGAGGGGGCGCGGGATGGCTACACCTTC
cdr3_aa: CASSEGARDGYTF

cdr3_length: 16
v_call: TRBV3-1
d_call: NA
j_call: TRBJ2-2
clone_size: few
cdr3_nt: TGTGCCAGCAGCTGGCACCCGGGATTGGGCACCGGGGAGCTGTTTTTT
cdr3_aa: CASSWHPGLGTGELFF

cdr3_length: 15
v_call: TRBV18
d_call: NA
j_call: TRBJ1-2
clone_size: many
cdr3_nt: TGTGCCAGCTCACCAGAGCGGGGGTACGGCTATGGCTACACCTTC
cdr3_aa: CASSPERGYGYGYTF

cdr3_length: 18
v_call: TRBV4-1
d_call: NA
j_call: TRBJ1-1
clone_size: many
cdr3_nt: TGCGCCAGCAGCCAAGAATATCGGGCCAACAAAGGGGACCCTGAAGCTTTCTTT
cdr3_aa: CASSQEYRANKGDPEAFF

cdr3_length: 16
v_call: TRBV5-1
d_call: NA
j_call: TRBJ1-1
clone_size: NA
cdr3_nt: TGCGCCAGCAGCTTCGGATCGGCCGGCGGGAACACTGAAGCTTTCTTT
cdr3_aa: CASSFGSAGGNTEAFF

cdr3_length: 16
v_call: TRBV30
d_call: TRBD1
j_call: TRBJ2-6
clone_size: many
cdr3_nt: TGTGCCCACCGGGACAGTCTTTCCTCTGGGGCCAACGTCCTGACTTTC
cdr3_aa: CAHRDSLSSGANVLTF

cdr3_length: 14
v_call: TRBV9
d_call: TRBD2
j_call: TRBJ2-7
clone_size: NA
cdr3_nt: TGTGCCAGCGCGGGGACTAGCTCGGGCGGCGAGCAGTACTTC
cdr3_aa: CASAGTSSGGEQYF

cdr3_length: 15
v_call: TRBV7-9
d_call: TRBD1
j_call: TRBJ1-2
clone_size: NA
cdr3_nt: TGTGCCAGCAGCTTAGGAGGGGGCGCGGACTATGGCTACACCTTC
cdr3_aa: CASSLGGGADYGYTF

cdr3_length: 15
v_call: TRBV7-9
d_call: NA
j_call: TRBJ1-4
clone_size: few
cdr3_nt: TGTGCCAGCAGCTTATCTACGTGGGGAGGGGAAAAACTGTTTTTT
cdr3_aa: CASSLSTWGGEKLFF

cdr3_length: 12
v_call: TRBV29-1
d_call: NA
j_call: TRBJ1-1
clone_size: many
cdr3_nt: TGCAGCGTTGGAGCGGCGAACACTGAAGCTTTCTTT
cdr3_aa: CSVGAANTEAFF

cdr3_length: 15
v_call: TRBV3-1
d_call: NA
j_call: TRBJ1-1
clone_size: few
cdr3_nt: TGTGCCAGCAGCCAAGTTCTCCTTACGAACACTGAAGCTTTCTTT
cdr3_aa: CASSQVLLTNTEAFF

cdr3_length: 17
v_call: TRBV20-1
d_call: NA
j_call: TRBJ1-5
clone_size: few
cdr3_nt: TGCAGTGCTAGAGATCCCGGAGGCCTTGGAGGCAATCAGCCCCAGCATTTT
cdr3_aa: CSARDPGGLGGNQPQHF

cdr3_length: 17
v_call: TRBV4-3
d_call: TRBD2
j_call: TRBJ2-3
clone_size: few
cdr3_nt: TGCGCCAGCAGCCAAGATTGGACTAGCGGGGGCACCCCCCCAAAGTATTTT
cdr3_aa: CASSQDWTSGGTPPKYF

cdr3_length: 17
v_call: TRBV6-2/TRBV6-3
d_call: TRBD2
j_call: TRBJ2-2
clone_size: few
cdr3_nt: TGTGCCAGCAGTTCGGGACTAGCGGTTACGAACACCGGGGAGCTGTTTTTT
cdr3_aa: CASSSGLAVTNTGELFF

cdr3_length: 12
v_call: TRBV12-3/TRBV12-4
d_call: NA
j_call: TRBJ1-4
clone_size: few
cdr3_nt: TGTGCCAGCAGGCGAGGTACTGAAAAACTGTTTTTT
cdr3_aa: CASRRGTEKLFF

cdr3_length: 12
v_call: TRBV7-9
d_call: NA
j_call: TRBJ1-1
clone_size: few
cdr3_nt: TGTGCCAGCAGCAGGCCGACAGGTTATGCTTTCTTT
cdr3_aa: CASSRPTGYAFF

cdr3_length: 14
v_call: TRBV6-5
d_call: NA
j_call: TRBJ1-1
clone_size: NA
cdr3_nt: TGTGCCAGCAGTTTATCGACAGCCTTCACTGAAGCTTTCTTT
cdr3_aa: CASSLSTAFTEAFF

cdr3_length: 17
v_call: TRBV9
d_call: TRBD1
j_call: TRBJ2-3
clone_size: few
cdr3_nt: TGTGCCAGCAGCTATAGGGACAGTTCACCGCCCACAGATACGCAGTATTTT
cdr3_aa: CASSYRDSSPPTDTQYF

cdr3_length: 19
v_call: TRBV13
d_call: TRBD2
j_call: TRBJ2-3
clone_size: NA
cdr3_nt: TGTGCCAGCAGCTTAGCCTACTGGACTAGCGCCATGAGCACAGATACGCAGTATTTT
cdr3_aa: CASSLAYWTSAMSTDTQYF

cdr3_length: 14
v_call: TRBV7-2
d_call: NA
j_call: TRBJ2-5
clone_size: NA
cdr3_nt: TGTGCCAGCAGCTTAGCCGGGGCCGAGTCGACCCAGTACTTC
cdr3_aa: CASSLAGAESTQYF

cdr3_length: 13
v_call: TRBV2
d_call: NA
j_call: TRBJ2-4
clone_size: NA
cdr3_nt: TGTGCCAGCAGTGGGGCCGCGGGAAACATTCAGTACTTC
cdr3_aa: CASSGAAGNIQYF

cdr3_length: 20
v_call: TRBV11-2
d_call: TRBD2
j_call: TRBJ2-1
clone_size: NA
cdr3_nt: TGTGCCAGCACCCTCCTTCCGGGACTAGCGGGAGAGAGCTCCTACAATGAGCAGTTCTTC
cdr3_aa: CASTLLPGLAGESSYNEQFF

cdr3_length: 11
v_call: TRBV11-1
d_call: NA
j_call: TRBJ2-7
clone_size: few
cdr3_nt: TGTGCCAGCAGCTTCGCTGACGAGCAGTACTTC
cdr3_aa: CASSFADEQYF

cdr3_length: 15
v_call: TRBV27
d_call: NA
j_call: TRBJ2-3
clone_size: medium-sized
cdr3_nt: TGTGCCACCATTTCGGACTACCAGGGCACAGATACGCAGTATTTT
cdr3_aa: CATISDYQGTDTQYF

cdr3_length: 13
v_call: TRBV28
d_call: NA
j_call: TRBJ1-4
clone_size: NA
cdr3_nt: TGTGCCAGCACAACAGGGAGTTTGGAAAAACTGTTTTTT
cdr3_aa: CASTTGSLEKLFF

cdr3_length: 14
v_call: TRBV6-1
d_call: NA
j_call: TRBJ2-7
clone_size: NA
cdr3_nt: TGTGCCAGCAGGAAAAAGCAATCCCCCTACGAGCAGTACTTC
cdr3_aa: CASRKKQSPYEQYF

cdr3_length: 16
v_call: TRBV27
d_call: NA
j_call: TRBJ1-6
clone_size: few
cdr3_nt: TGTGCCAGCAGTTTATTTCGGAACTCCTATAATTCACCCCTCCACTTT
cdr3_aa: CASSLFRNSYNSPLHF

cdr3_length: 15
v_call: TRBV6-1
d_call: TRBD1
j_call: TRBJ2-1
clone_size: few
cdr3_nt: TGTGCCAGCATGGGGGACAGGGGGAAGTACAATGAGCAGTTCTTC
cdr3_aa: CASMGDRGKYNEQFF

cdr3_length: 13
v_call: TRBV3-2
d_call: NA
j_call: TRBJ1-2
clone_size: few
cdr3_nt: TGTGCCAGCAGCCAAGAGAAGGGGCCGGCTCACACCTTC
cdr3_aa: CASSQEKGPAHTF

cdr3_length: 16
v_call: TRBV5-1
d_call: NA
j_call: TRBJ2-3
clone_size: NA
cdr3_nt: TGCGCCAGCAGCTTGGGGCAGGGAGGTGGCACAGATACGCAGTATTTT
cdr3_aa: CASSLGQGGGTDTQYF

cdr3_length: 12
v_call: TRBV20-1
d_call: NA
j_call: TRBJ2-5
clone_size: NA
cdr3_nt: TGCAGTGCCCGAGGGCAGCAAGAGACCCAGTACTTC
cdr3_aa: CSARGQQETQYF

cdr3_length: 16
v_call: TRBV5-1
d_call: TRBD1
j_call: TRBJ2-3
clone_size: NA
cdr3_nt: TGCGCCAGCAGCTTGGAGGGACAGCATAACACAGATACGCAGTATTTT
cdr3_aa: CASSLEGQHNTDTQYF

cdr3_length: 15
v_call: TRBV5-1
d_call: NA
j_call: TRBJ2-6
clone_size: few
cdr3_nt: TGCGCCAGCACGGGACTGAGCTCTGGGGCCAACGTCCTGACTTTC
cdr3_aa: CASTGLSSGANVLTF

cdr3_length: 11
v_call: TRBV30
d_call: NA
j_call: TRBJ2-2
clone_size: NA
cdr3_nt: TGTGCCTGGAGTTCGATCGGGGAGCTGTTTTTT
cdr3_aa: CAWSSIGELFF

cdr3_length: 16
v_call: TRBV7-2
d_call: NA
j_call: TRBJ1-5
clone_size: NA
cdr3_nt: TGTGCCAGCAGCTTAGGTACAGGGAGAAGGAATCAGCCCCAGCATTTT
cdr3_aa: CASSLGTGRRNQPQHF

cdr3_length: 14
v_call: TRBV2
d_call: NA
j_call: TRBJ1-5
clone_size: many
cdr3_nt: TGTGCCAGCAGAAAACTTGGAGTCAATCAGCCCCAGCATTTT
cdr3_aa: CASRKLGVNQPQHF

cdr3_length: 13
v_call: TRBV2
d_call: TRBD1
j_call: TRBJ1-2
clone_size: few
cdr3_nt: TGTGCCAGCGAGGGACAGCAACTGTCTGGCTACACCTTC
cdr3_aa: CASEGQQLSGYTF

cdr3_length: 14
v_call: TRBV4-1
d_call: NA
j_call: TRBJ1-1
clone_size: few
cdr3_nt: TGCGCCAGCAGCCAAGTAGGCATCGGTTTTGAAGCTTTCTTT
cdr3_aa: CASSQVGIGFEAFF